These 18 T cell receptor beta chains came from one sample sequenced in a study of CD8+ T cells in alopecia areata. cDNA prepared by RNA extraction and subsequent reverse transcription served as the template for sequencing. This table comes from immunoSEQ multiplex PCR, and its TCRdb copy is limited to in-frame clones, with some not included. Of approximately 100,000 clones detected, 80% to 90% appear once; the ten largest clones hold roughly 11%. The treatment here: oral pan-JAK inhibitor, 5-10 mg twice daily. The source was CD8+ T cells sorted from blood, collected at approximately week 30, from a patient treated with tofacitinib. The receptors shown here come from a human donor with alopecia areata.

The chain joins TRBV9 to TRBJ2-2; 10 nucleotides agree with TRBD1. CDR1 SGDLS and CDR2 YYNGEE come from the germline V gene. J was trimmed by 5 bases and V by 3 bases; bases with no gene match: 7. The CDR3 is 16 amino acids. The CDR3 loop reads CASSAPGQGNTGELFF. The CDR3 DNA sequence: TGTGCCAGCAGCGCGCCGGGACAGGGGAATACCGGGGAGCTGTTTTTT.

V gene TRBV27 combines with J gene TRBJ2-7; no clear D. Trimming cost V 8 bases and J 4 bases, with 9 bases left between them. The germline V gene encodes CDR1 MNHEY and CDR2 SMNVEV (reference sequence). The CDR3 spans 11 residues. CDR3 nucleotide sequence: TGTGCCAGCTCCGGACGGTACGAGCAGTACTTC. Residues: CASSGRYEQYF.

The chain's CDR3 is CSARDEVGYTF. CDR3 nucleotide sequence: TGCAGTGCTAGAGACGAAGTTGGCTACACCTTC. This chain links TRBV20-1 with TRBJ1-2; D unresolved. Trimming removed 0 bases at V and 7 bases at J, with 6 bases between. The CDR3 totals 11 residues. CDR1 and CDR2 from the germline V gene are DFQATT and SNEGSKA (reference sequence).

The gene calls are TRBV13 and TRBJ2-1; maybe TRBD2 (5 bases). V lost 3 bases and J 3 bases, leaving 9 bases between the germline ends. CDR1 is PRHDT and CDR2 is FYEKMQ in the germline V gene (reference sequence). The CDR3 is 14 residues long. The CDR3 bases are TGTGCCAGCAGCTTGGACGGGAACTACAATGAGCAGTTCTTC. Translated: CASSLDGNYNEQFF.

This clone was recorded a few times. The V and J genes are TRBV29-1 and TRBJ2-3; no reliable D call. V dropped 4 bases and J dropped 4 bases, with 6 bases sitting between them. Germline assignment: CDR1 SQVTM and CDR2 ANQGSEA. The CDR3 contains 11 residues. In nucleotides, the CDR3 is TGCAGCGTTGTCATTGCAGATACGCAGTATTTT. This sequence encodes CSVVIADTQYF.

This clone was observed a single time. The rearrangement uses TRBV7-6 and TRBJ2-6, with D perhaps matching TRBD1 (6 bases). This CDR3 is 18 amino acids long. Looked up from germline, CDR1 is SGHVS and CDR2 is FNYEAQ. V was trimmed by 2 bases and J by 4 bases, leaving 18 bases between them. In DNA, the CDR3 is TGTGCCAGCAGCTTATTGACAGGACCTCTGGGAGGGGCCAACGTCCTGACTTTC. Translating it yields CASSLLTGPLGGANVLTF. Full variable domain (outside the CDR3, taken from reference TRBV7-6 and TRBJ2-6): GAGVSQSPRYKVTKRGQDVALRCDPISGHVSLYWYRQALGQGPEFLTYFNYEAQQDKSGLPNDRFSAERPEGSISTLTIQRTEQRDSAMYRCASSLLTGPLGGANVLTFGAGSRLTVL.

CDR3 protein: CASIQSSYEQYF. In DNA, the CDR3 is TGTGCCAGCATACAGTCCTCCTACGAGCAGTACTTC. The V and J genes are TRBV6-1 and TRBJ2-7; D is ambiguous. The V end lost 7 bases, the J end lost 0 bases, and 7 bases lay between the germline ends. Germline-derived CDR1 and CDR2 are MNHNS and SASEGT. This CDR3 is 12 amino acids long.

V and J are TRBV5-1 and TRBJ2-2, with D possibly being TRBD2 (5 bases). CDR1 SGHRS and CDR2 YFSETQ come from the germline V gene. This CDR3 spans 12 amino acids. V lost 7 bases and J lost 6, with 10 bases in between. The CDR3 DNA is TGCGCCAGCGGACTCATCGCCGGGGAGCTGTTTTTT. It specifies CASGLIAGELFF.

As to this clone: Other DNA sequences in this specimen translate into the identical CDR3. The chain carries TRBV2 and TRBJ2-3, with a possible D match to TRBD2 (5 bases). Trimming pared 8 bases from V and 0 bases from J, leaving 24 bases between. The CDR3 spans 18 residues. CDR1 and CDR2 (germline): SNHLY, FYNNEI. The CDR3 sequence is CASHPPGGHPASTDTQYF. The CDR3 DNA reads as TGTGCCAGCCACCCCCCCGGCGGGCACCCCGCTAGCACAGATACGCAGTATTTT.

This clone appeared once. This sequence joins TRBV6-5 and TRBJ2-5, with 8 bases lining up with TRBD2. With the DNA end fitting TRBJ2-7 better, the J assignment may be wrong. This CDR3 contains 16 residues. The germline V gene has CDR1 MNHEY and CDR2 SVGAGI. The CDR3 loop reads CASSYGTPGLGAEQYF. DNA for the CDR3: TGTGCCAGCAGTTACGGGACACCGGGACTAGGAGCCGAGCAGTACTTC.

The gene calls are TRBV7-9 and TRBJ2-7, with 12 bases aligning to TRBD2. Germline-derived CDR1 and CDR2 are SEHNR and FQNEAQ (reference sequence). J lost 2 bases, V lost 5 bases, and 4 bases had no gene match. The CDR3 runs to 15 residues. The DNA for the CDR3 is TGTGCCAGCAGCGCTAGCGGGAGGGCCCCCTACGAGCAGTACTTC. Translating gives CASSASGRAPYEQYF. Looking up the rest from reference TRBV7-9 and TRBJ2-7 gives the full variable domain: DTGVSQNPRHKITKRGQNVTFRCDPISEHNRLYWYRQTLGQGPEFLTYFQNEAQLEKSRLLSDRFSAERPKGSFSTLEIQRTEQGDSAMYLCASSASGRAPYEQYFGPGTRLTVT.

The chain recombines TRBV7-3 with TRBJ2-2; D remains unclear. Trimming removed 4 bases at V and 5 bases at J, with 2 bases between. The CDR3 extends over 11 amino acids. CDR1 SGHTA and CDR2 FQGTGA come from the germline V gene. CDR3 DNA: TGTGCCAGCAGCTCGACCGGGGAGCTGTTTTTT. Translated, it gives CASSSTGELFF. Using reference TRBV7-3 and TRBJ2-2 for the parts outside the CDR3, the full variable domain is GAGVSQTPSNKVTEKGKYVELRCDPISGHTALYWYRQSLGQGPEFLIYFQGTGAADDSGLPNDRFFAVRPEGSVSTLKIQRTERGDSAVYLCASSSTGELFFGEGSRLTVL.

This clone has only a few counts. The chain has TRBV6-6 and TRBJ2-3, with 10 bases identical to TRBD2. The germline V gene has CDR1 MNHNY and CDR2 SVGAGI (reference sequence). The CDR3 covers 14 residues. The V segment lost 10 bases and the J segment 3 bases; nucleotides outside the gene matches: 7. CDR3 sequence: CATQEGLATDTQYF. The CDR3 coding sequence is TGTGCCACCCAGGAGGGACTAGCGACAGATACGCAGTATTTT.

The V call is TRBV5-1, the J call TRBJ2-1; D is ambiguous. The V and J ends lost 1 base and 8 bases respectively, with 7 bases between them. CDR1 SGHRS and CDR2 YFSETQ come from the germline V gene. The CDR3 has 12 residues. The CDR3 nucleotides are TGCGCCAGCAGCTTGTGGGGTGATGAGCAGTTCTTC. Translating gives CASSLWGDEQFF.

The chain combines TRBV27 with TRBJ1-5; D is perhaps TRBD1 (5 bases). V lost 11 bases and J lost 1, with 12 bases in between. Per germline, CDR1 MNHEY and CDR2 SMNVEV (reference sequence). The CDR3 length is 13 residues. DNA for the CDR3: TGTGCCTCGAGGGGAGGGAGCAATCAGCCCCAGCATTTT. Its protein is CASRGGSNQPQHF.

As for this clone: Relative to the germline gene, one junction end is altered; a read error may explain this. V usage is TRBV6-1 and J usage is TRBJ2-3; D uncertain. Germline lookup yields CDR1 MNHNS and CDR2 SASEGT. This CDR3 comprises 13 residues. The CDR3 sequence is CASSGSLTDAQYF. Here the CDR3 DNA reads TGTGCCAGCAGTGGCAGCCTCACAGATGCGCAGTATTTT.

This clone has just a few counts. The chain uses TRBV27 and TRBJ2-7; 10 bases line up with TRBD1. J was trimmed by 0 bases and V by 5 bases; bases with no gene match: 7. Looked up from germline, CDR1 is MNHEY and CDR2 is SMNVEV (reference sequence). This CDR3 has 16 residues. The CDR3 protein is CASSTGDRGLSYEQYF. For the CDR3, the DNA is TGTGCCAGCAGTACAGGGGACAGGGGCCTCTCCTACGAGCAGTACTTC.

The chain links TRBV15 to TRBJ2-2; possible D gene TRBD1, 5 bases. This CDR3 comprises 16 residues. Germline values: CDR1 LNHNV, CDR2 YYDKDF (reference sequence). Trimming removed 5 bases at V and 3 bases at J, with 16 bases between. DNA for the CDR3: TGTGCCACCAGCTTAACGCAGGGTGTGGACACCGGGGAGCTGTTTTTT. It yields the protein CATSLTQGVDTGELFF.